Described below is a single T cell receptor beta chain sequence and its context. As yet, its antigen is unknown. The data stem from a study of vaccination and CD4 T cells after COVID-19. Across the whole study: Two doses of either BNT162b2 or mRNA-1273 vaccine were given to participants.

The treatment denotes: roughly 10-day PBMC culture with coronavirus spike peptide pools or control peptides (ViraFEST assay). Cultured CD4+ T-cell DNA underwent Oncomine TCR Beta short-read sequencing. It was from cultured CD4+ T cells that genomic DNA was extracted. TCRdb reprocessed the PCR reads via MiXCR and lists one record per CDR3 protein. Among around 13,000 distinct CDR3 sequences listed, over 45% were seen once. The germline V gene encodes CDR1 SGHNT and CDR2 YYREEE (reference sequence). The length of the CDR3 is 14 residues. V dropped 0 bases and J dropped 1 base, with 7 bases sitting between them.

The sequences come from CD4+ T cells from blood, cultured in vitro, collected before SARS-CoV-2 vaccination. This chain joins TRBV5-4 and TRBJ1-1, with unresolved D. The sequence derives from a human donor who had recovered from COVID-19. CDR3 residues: CASSLAVGNTEAFF. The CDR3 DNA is TGTGCCAGCAGCTTGGCGGTAGGGAACACTGAAGCTTTCTTT. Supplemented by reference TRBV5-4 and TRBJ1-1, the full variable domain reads ETGVTQSPTHLIKTRGQQVTLRCSSQSGHNTVSWYQQALGQGPQFIFQYYREEENGRGNFPPRFSGLQFPNYSSELNVNALELDDSALYLCASSLAVGNTEAFFGQGTRLTVV.